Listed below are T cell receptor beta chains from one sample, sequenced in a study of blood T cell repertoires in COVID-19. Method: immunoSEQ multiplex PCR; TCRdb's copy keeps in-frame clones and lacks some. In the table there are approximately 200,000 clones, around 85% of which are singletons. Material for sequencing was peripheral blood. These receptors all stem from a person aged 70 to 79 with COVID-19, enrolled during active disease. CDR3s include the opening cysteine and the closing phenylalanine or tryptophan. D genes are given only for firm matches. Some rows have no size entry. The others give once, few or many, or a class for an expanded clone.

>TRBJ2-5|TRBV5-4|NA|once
CASTNGGQETQYF
TGTGCCAGCACGAATGGAGGCCAAGAGACCCAGTACTTC
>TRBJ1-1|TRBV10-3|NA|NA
CAIRGGDTEAFF
TGTGCCATCAGAGGGGGGGACACTGAAGCTTTCTTT
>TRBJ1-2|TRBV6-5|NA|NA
CASNGVKGYTF
TGTGCCAGCAACGGGGTCAAGGGCTACACCTTC
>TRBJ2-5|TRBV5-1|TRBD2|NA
CASSLTPGGLGSAVETQYF
TGCGCCAGCAGCTTAACCCCCGGGGGACTAGGATCGGCCGTAGAGACCCAGTACTTC
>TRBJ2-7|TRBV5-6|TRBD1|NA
CASNLGGQGTYEQYF
TGTGCCAGCAACTTGGGTGGACAGGGAACGTACGAGCAGTACTTC
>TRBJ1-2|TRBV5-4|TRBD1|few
CASSAGQGNGYTF
TGTGCCAGCAGCGCCGGACAGGGTAATGGCTACACCTTC
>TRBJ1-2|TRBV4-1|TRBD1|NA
CASSPGQGSIVAGYTF
TGCGCCAGCAGCCCTGGACAGGGGTCGATTGTAGCTGGCTACACCTTC
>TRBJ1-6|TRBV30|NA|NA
CAGGATGNSPLHF
TGTGCCGGGGGGGCGACGGGAAATTCACCCCTCCACTTT
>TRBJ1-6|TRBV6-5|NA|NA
CASSYYRAYNSPLHF
TGTGCCAGCAGTTACTACAGGGCCTATAATTCACCCCTCCACTTT
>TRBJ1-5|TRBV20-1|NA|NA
CSASLQEPQHF
TGCAGTGCTAGTTTACAGGAGCCCCAGCATTTT
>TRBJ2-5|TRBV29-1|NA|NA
CSVDGGETQYF
TGCAGCGTTGACGGCGGAGAGACCCAGTACTTC
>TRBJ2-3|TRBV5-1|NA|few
CASSRTRTADTQYF
TGCGCCAGCAGCAGGACCCGGACAGCCGATACGCAGTATTTT
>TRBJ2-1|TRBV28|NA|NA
CASSSTESSYNEQFF
TGTGCCAGCAGTTCTACAGAAAGCTCCTACAATGAGCAGTTCTTC
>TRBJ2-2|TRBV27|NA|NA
CASSFLGELFF
TGTGCCAGCAGTTTCCTCGGGGAGCTGTTTTTT
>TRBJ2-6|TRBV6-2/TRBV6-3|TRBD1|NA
CASSYLTGTGGVSGANVLTF
TGTGCCAGCAGTTACCTGACCGGGACAGGGGGGGTCTCTGGGGCCAACGTCCTGACTTTC
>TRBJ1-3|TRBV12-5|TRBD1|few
CASGSSDRDRNTIYF
TGTGCTAGTGGCTCCTCCGACAGGGATCGAAACACCATATATTTT
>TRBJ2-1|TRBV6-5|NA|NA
CASSYSPGLYNEQFF
TGTGCCAGCAGTTACTCCCCGGGACTGTACAATGAGCAGTTCTTC
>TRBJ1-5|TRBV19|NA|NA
CASRTAGAAGQPQHF
TGTGCCAGTAGGACCGCAGGGGCCGCTGGGCAGCCCCAGCATTTT
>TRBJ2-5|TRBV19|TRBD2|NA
CASKPAGQETQYF
TGTGCCAGTAAACCAGCGGGACAAGAGACCCAGTACTTC
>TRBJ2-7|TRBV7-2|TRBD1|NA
CASSLWSSGTGAEQYF
TGTGCCAGCAGCTTATGGAGCTCGGGGACAGGGGCCGAGCAGTACTTC
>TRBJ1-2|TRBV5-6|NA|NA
CASSLGQEGYGYTF
TGTGCCAGCAGCTTGGGGCAGGAAGGCTATGGCTACACCTTC
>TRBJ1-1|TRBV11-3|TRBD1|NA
CASSSGTGTTEAFF
TGTGCCAGCAGCTCAGGGACAGGGACCACTGAAGCTTTCTTT
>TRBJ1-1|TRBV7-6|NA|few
CASSLTQGLQGAFF
TGTGCCAGCAGCTTAACACAGGGCCTTCAGGGAGCTTTCTTT
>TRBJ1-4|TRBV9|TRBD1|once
CASSVRQGVNEKLFF
TGTGCCAGCAGCGTAAGACAGGGCGTTAATGAAAAACTGTTTTTT
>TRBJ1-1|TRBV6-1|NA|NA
CASSERGEGQGFTEAFF
TGTGCCAGCAGTGAACGGGGGGAGGGGCAGGGTTTCACTGAAGCTTTCTTT
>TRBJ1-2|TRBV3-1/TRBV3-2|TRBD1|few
CASSQGSGTGNYGYTF
TGTGCCAGCAGCCAAGGCTCTGGGACAGGGAACTATGGCTACACCTTC
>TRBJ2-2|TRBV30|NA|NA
CAWSSGMPSNTGELFF
TGTGCCTGGAGTTCGGGTATGCCCTCGAACACCGGGGAGCTGTTTTTT
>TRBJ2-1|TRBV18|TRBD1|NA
CASSRIPDRGLYNEQFF
TGTGCCAGCTCACGGATACCGGACAGGGGGCTCTACAATGAGCAGTTCTTC
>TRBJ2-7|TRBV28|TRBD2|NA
CASSFPLLAGGYEQYF
TGTGCCAGCAGTTTTCCCTTGCTAGCGGGAGGCTACGAGCAGTACTTC
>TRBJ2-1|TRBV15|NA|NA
CATSLKGGNNEQFF
TGTGCCACCAGCCTGAAAGGAGGGAACAATGAGCAGTTCTTC
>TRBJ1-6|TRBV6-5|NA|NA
CASTPQIADSSSLHF
TGTGCCAGCACGCCGCAGATCGCTGACAGTTCGTCCCTCCACTTT
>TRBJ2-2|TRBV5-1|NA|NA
CASTGHGTGELFF
TGCGCCAGCACGGGACACGGTACCGGGGAGCTGTTTTTT
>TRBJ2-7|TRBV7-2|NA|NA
CASRGAEYEQYF
TGTGCCAGCAGAGGGGCGGAATACGAGCAGTACTTC
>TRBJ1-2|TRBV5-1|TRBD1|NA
CASSAGTGFVGYTF
TGCGCCAGCAGCGCCGGGACAGGGTTCGTTGGCTACACCTTC
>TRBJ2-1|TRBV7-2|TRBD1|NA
CASSLPTGTGDYNEQFF
TGTGCCAGCAGCTTACCAACCGGGACAGGGGACTACAATGAGCAGTTCTTC
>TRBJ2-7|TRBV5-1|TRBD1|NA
CASSRAGTGGDEQYF
TGCGCCAGCAGCAGGGCGGGGACAGGGGGCGACGAGCAGTACTTC
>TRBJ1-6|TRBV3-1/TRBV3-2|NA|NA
CASSQAGDNSPLHF
TGTGCCAGCAGCCAAGCAGGGGATAATTCACCCCTCCACTTT